In this sample, the clone carrying this T cell receptor (beta chain) turned up many times. This sample is part of a study of naive and memory T cell subsets. Cells stained for CD3, CD4, CD8, CD45RA, CD27 and viability were sorted into four CD45RA/CD27 subsets. CD45RA-CD27- cells were effector memory; CD45RA+CD27- cells were EMRA. Two oligonucleotides, mixed equimolar, formed the beta constant-region primer covering TRBC1 and TRBC2. Nested alpha and beta constant-region primers with the SP2 primer drove four PCR rounds on ligated cDNA. From the UMI-ligation and nested PCR reads, TCRdb called clonotypes with MiXCR, one entry per CDR3 protein. The sample consists of about 5,000 distinct CDR3 sequences, 7.2% of them appearing once. Input material: CD4+ TEMRA cells from blood. Regarding subset: effector memory re-expressing CD45RA, CD45RA+ CD27-. This sequence originates from a human donor in good health.

CDR3 loop: CASSPQQGVKAFF. CDR3 bases: TGTGCCAGCAGCCCCCAACAGGGCGTGAAAGCTTTCTTT. The rearrangement links TRBV7-3 to TRBJ1-1; a weak D match, TRBD1 (6 bases). CDR3 length: 13 amino acids. With 5 bases removed from V and 9 bases from J, the gap between germline ends came to 16 bases. CDR1 and CDR2 (germline): SGHTA, FQGTGA.